The sequence of this T cell receptor beta chain was determined in a study of shared clonotypes between healthy human individuals. On the study more broadly: The plates for each donor numbered three CD4 naive, three CD4 memory, two CD8 naive and one CD8 memory.

Method: immunoSEQ multiplex PCR; TCRdb's copy keeps in-frame clones and lacks some. In the table there are about 2.3 million clones, 85% to 95% of which are singletons. A split of CD4+ cells into CD45RA+ naive and CD45RA-negative memory subsets was performed. CDR3 size: 14 residues. Trimming pared 5 bases from V and 8 bases from J, leaving 18 bases between. The germline V gene encodes CDR1 SGHTA and CDR2 FQGTGA. This clone was found a few times. This sequence was found in a man aged 18-30 years in good health. Some clones in this sample may be carry-over from other donors' samples. The rearrangement joins TRBV7-3 to TRBJ1-2; D is uncertain. The sample comprised naive CD4+ T cells from PBMCs. Subset of the sample: CD45RA+ positively selected. The CDR3 bases are TGTGCCAGCAGCGACCGACCGGGGTCGACGGGCTACACCTTC. This gives the protein CASSDRPGSTGYTF.